The present TCR beta chain was sequenced within a study of T cell responses to AZD1222 COVID-19 vaccine. Regarding the study as a whole: Epitopes outside B.1.351 and B.1.1.7 mutated regions reportedly drew nearly half of spike TCRs. Seropositive status at baseline applied to only five or six AZD1222 recipients. Clonal diversity may have been underestimated in mostly white British donors.

TCRdb's copy holds only in-frame clones and misses some; the assay was immunoSEQ multiplex PCR. Of 200,000 to 250,000 clones detected, about 93% appear once; the ten largest clones hold roughly 1%. The CDR3 covers 12 residues. V was pared by 0 bases and J by 4 bases, with 0 bases between. Germline V gene sequence: CDR1 KGHSH, CDR2 LQKENI. To note about this clone: Its antigen remains unidentified.

This TCR derives from an adult in good health. Material: peripheral blood, obtained on day 0 of MenACWY control vaccination. The rearrangement links TRBV18 to TRBJ2-2, with unresolved D. CDR3 residues: CASSPPTGELFF. The DNA for the CDR3 is TGTGCCAGCTCACCACCCACCGGGGAGCTGTTTTTT.